This TCR beta chain derives from a study of T cell responses to AZD1222 COVID-19 vaccine. General study results and limits: Elevations in Spike-specific TCR breadth and depth followed administration of two AZD1222 doses. Clonal diversity was possibly underestimated, and the donors were mostly white British, with more females. Spike was spanned by vaccine-associated CD4 TCRs, with dominance at 160-218 and 743-854. Only five to seven individuals given AZD1222 were seropositive at baseline.

The repertoire was sequenced with immunoSEQ multiplex PCR; TCRdb's copy has only in-frame clones and lacks some. Among about 120,000 clones listed, roughly 93% were seen once. The CDR3 extends over 15 amino acids. V was cut by 2 bases and J by 7 bases, with 15 bases left in between. Germline V lookup: CDR1 SGHRS, CDR2 YFSETQ. Of note for this clone: What it binds is not known.

This sequence was found in an adult who received the AZD1222 COVID-19 vaccine. This specimen was peripheral blood, taken 28 days after the second AZD1222 dose. V and J are TRBV5-1 and TRBJ1-4; D is ambiguous. In DNA, the CDR3 is TGCGCCAGCAGCTTAAGTCGGGCGGGTGGTGAAAAACTGTTTTTT. Translating it yields CASSLSRAGGEKLFF. Drawing the rest from reference TRBV5-1 and TRBJ1-4, the complete variable domain is KAGVTQTPRYLIKTRGQQVTLSCSPISGHRSVSWYQQTPGQGLQFLFEYFSETQRNKGNFPGRFSGRQFSNSRSEMNVSTLELGDSALYLCASSLSRAGGEKLFFGSGTQLSVL.